One sample yielded the 31 T cell receptor beta chains listed below, sequenced in a study of T cell repertoires in cytomegalovirus infection. MiXCR was run by TCRdb on the reads, yielding one entry per CDR3 protein. This repertoire shows roughly 250,000 distinct CDR3 sequences, 9% to 15% found once; its top ten account for 1.6%. Sequenced: PBMCs. The receptors originated from a human donor in good health (CMV status not recorded). Some clones in this sample may be carry-over from other donors' samples.

The chain joins TRBV4-3 to TRBJ2-3; D is uncertain. Germline loops: CDR1 LGHNA, CDR2 YSLEER. The germline V and J ends were trimmed by 0 bases and 5 bases, with 6 bases remaining between them. The CDR3 spans 13 residues. The CDR3 coding sequence is TGCGCCAGCAGCCAAGAGCGTGAAGATACGCAGTATTTT. It is translated as CASSQEREDTQYF.

This clonotype has at least ten counts. The chain joins TRBV28 to TRBJ1-4, with D tentatively TRBD1 (5 bases). V lost 7 bases to trimming and J lost 5 bases, with 14 bases between them. The CDR3 contains 14 residues. Germline CDR1 MDHEN, CDR2 SYDVKM. The CDR3 loop is CASKAGGENEKLFF. DNA for the CDR3: TGTGCCAGCAAAGCGGGGGGGGAAAATGAAAAACTGTTTTTT.

Ten or more counts support this clonotype. The rearrangement joins TRBV6-2 or TRBV6-3 to TRBJ2-2; 10 nucleotides align to TRBD2. CDR1 MNHEY and CDR2 SVGEGT come from the germline V gene. There are 14 residues in the CDR3. V dropped 6 bases and J dropped 8; count of bases not matched to a gene: 6. The CDR3 region is CASRLTSGTGELFF. CDR3 nucleotides: TGTGCCAGCAGACTAACTAGCGGGACGGGGGAGCTGTTTTTT.

The V and J genes are TRBV28 and TRBJ2-7; D perhaps matches TRBD2 (6 bases). V gave up 5 bases and J gave up 2 bases, with 16 bases separating them. The CDR3 contains 15 residues. The germline gives CDR1 MDHEN, CDR2 SYDVKM. The CDR3 sequence: CASSTPGLLAYEQYF. CDR3 coding DNA: TGTGCCAGCAGTACCCCGGGACTTCTAGCCTACGAGCAGTACTTC.

This clonotype was detected a few times. J is TRBJ2-1 and V is TRBV5-5; D gene uncertain. Trimming pared 6 bases from V and 9 bases from J, leaving 7 bases between. CDR3 size: 10 residues. The germline V gene has CDR1 SGHKS and CDR2 YYEKEE (reference sequence). The CDR3 spells CASNHVEQFF. The CDR3 DNA reads TGTGCCAGCAACCACGTTGAGCAGTTCTTC.

In its sample, this clonotype was seen many times. This chain connects TRBV7-9 to TRBJ2-7; possible D gene TRBD2, 6 bases. CDR1 and CDR2 from the germline V gene are SEHNR and FQNEAQ (reference sequence). The CDR3 contains 12 residues. Trimming left V 0 bases short and J 7 bases short, with 7 bases between. The CDR3 sequence: CASSLAAGEQYF. In DNA form, the CDR3 reads TGTGCCAGCAGCTTAGCTGCGGGAGAGCAGTACTTC. Based on the CDR3 plus reference TRBV7-9 and TRBJ2-7, the full variable domain is DTGVSQNPRHKITKRGQNVTFRCDPISEHNRLYWYRQTLGQGPEFLTYFQNEAQLEKSRLLSDRFSAERPKGSFSTLEIQRTEQGDSAMYLCASSLAAGEQYFGPGTRLTVT.

The chain is built from TRBV5-4 and TRBJ1-4, with TRBD1 matching over 7 bases. The CDR3 length is 15 residues. Germline CDR1 reads SGHNT; CDR2 reads YYREEE (reference sequence). V was clipped by 0 bases and J by 6 bases; unmatched bases: 5. CDR3 DNA: TGTGCCAGCAGCTTGGAGCACAGGGGTGATGAAAAACTGTTTTTT. It translates to CASSLEHRGDEKLFF.

The rearrangement joins TRBV5-1 to TRBJ1-2, with 9 bases matching TRBD1. Trimming cost V 3 bases and J 4 bases; bases outside gene matches: 13. Germline CDR1 and CDR2: SGHRS and YFSETQ. The CDR3 has 17 amino acids. CDR3 nucleotides: TGCGCCAGCAGCTCTTCAACCGGGACAGGGAGCTCCTATGGCTACACCTTC. Translated: CASSSSTGTGSSYGYTF.

As regards this clonotype: This may stem from a read error, because a much larger clone lies one nucleotide away. The V and J genes are TRBV7-9 and TRBJ1-5; D remains unclear. V lost 1 base, J lost 4 bases, and 5 bases lay in between. The V gene's germline CDR1 is SEHNR and CDR2 FQNEAQ (reference sequence). This CDR3 is built from 13 residues. Here the CDR3 DNA reads TGTGCCAGCAGCTTAGGGAGGAATCAGCCCCAGCATTTT. Its protein is CASSLGRNQPQHF.

This clonotype was seen many times. The V call is TRBV7-2, the J call TRBJ2-3; D might be TRBD2 (6 bases). Germline V lookup: CDR1 SGHTA, CDR2 FQGNSA. With 2 bases removed from V and 0 bases from J, the gap between germline ends came to 9 bases. The CDR3 runs to 15 residues. The CDR3: CASSLHGSSTDTQYF. CDR3 DNA sequence: TGTGCCAGCAGCTTACACGGGAGTAGCACAGATACGCAGTATTTT.

The chain is built from TRBV20-1 and TRBJ2-1; 7 bases match TRBD1. The CDR3 is 13 residues long. Looked up from germline, CDR1 is DFQATT and CDR2 is SNEGSKA (reference sequence). V lost 6 bases to trimming and J lost 7 bases; unmatched junction nucleotides: 9. Here the CDR3 DNA reads TGCAGTGCCCCGGGACAGTCGACGAATGAGCAGTTCTTC. It specifies CSAPGQSTNEQFF.

This clonotype appeared many times. The V call is TRBV7-2, the J call TRBJ2-5, with D maybe TRBD1 (6 bases). The CDR3 sequence is 13 residues long. V lost 5 bases and J lost 5, with 12 bases in between. Germline V CDR1 and CDR2: SGHTA, FQGNSA. Written as DNA, the CDR3 is TGTGCCAGCAGCCCAGGGGATCCGGAGACCCAGTACTTC. Amino acids: CASSPGDPETQYF.

V and J are TRBV3-1 and TRBJ2-7, with TRBD2 as a possible D gene (7 bases). The germline gives CDR1 LGHDT, CDR2 YNNKEL (reference sequence). The germline V and J ends were trimmed by 1 base and 3 bases, with 13 bases remaining between them. The CDR3 totals 15 residues. In nucleotides, the CDR3 is TGTGCCAGCAGCCAAGCGGCGGGGGCCAACTACGAGCAGTACTTC. It codes for CASSQAAGANYEQYF.

The table lists this clonotype with a few counts. The genes are TRBV19 and TRBJ2-1; 7 bases fit TRBD2. CDR3 length equals 14 residues. From germline, CDR1 is LNHDA and CDR2 SQIVND (reference sequence). The J segment lost 8 bases and the V segment lost 5 bases, leaving 9 bases of the junction unmatched. In nucleotides, the CDR3 is TGTGCCAGTAGTGTCTCCGGGACTAACTATGAGCAGTTCTTC. Translated, it gives CASSVSGTNYEQFF.

This clonotype was seen many times. The chain employs TRBV7-2 and TRBJ1-4; D is uncertain. Per the germline V gene, CDR1 is SGHTA and CDR2 is FQGNSA. Deletions cut 5 bases from V and 6 bases from J, with 16 bases between. The CDR3 loop spans 15 amino acids. CDR3 nucleotides: TGTGCCAGCAGCCCCCGCGGGTCCCGGGATGAAAAACTGTTTTTT. It encodes CASSPRGSRDEKLFF.

This clonotype showed up just a few times. This chain uses TRBV20-1 with TRBJ1-6, with D unresolved. Germline CDR1 reads DFQATT; CDR2 reads SNEGSKA (reference sequence). This CDR3 is built from 14 residues. Trimming took 5 bases from V and 0 from J, leaving 8 bases between them. DNA for the CDR3: TGCAGTGCTCAGTTTAGCTCCTATAATTCACCCCTCCACTTT. It translates to CSAQFSSYNSPLHF.

This clonotype came up many times. The chain couples TRBV10-3 to TRBJ1-1; D possibly corresponds to TRBD1 (5 bases). The CDR3 totals 14 residues. V lost 6 bases to trimming and J lost 0 bases, with 11 bases between them. Germline values: CDR1 ENHRY, CDR2 SYGVKD. As DNA, the CDR3 is TGTGCCATCAGGCAGGGACGGCTGAACACTGAAGCTTTCTTT. It translates to CAIRQGRLNTEAFF.

This rearrangement joins TRBV3-1 to TRBJ2-3; unclear D gene. Trimming cost V 0 bases and J 7 bases, with 17 bases left between them. CDR1 is LGHDT and CDR2 is YNNKEL in the germline V gene (reference sequence). There are 16 residues in the CDR3. CDR3 amino acids: CASSQDPNGPTNTQYF. CDR3 bases: TGTGCCAGCAGCCAAGATCCCAACGGTCCCACGAATACGCAGTATTTT.

This sequence joins TRBV3-1 and TRBJ2-7; the match to TRBD2 covers 8 bases. The CDR3 runs 15 residues. J was trimmed by 4 bases and V by 4 bases; bases with no gene match: 9. Looked up from germline, CDR1 is LGHDT and CDR2 is YNNKEL (reference sequence). CDR3 DNA: TGTGCCAGCAGCCTCATGGGACTAGACATTTACGAGCAGTACTTC. Its protein is CASSLMGLDIYEQYF.

This clonotype was counted ten times or more. The chain joins TRBV7-9 to TRBJ2-1; no definite D call. The CDR3 runs 15 residues. Trimming cost V 0 bases and J 1 base, with 7 bases left between them. Germline-derived CDR1 and CDR2 are SEHNR and FQNEAQ (reference sequence). DNA for the CDR3: TGTGCCAGCAGCTTAGCGCTTGCGTCCTACAATGAGCAGTTCTTC. It translates to CASSLALASYNEQFF. Drawing the rest from reference TRBV7-9 and TRBJ2-1, the complete variable domain is DTGVSQNPRHKITKRGQNVTFRCDPISEHNRLYWYRQTLGQGPEFLTYFQNEAQLEKSRLLSDRFSAERPKGSFSTLEIQRTEQGDSAMYLCASSLALASYNEQFFGPGTRLTVL.

The table lists this clonotype with a few counts. This chain joins TRBV29-1 and TRBJ1-1; no reliable D call. V was clipped by 4 bases and J by 0 bases, with 9 bases between them. The germline gives CDR1 SQVTM, CDR2 ANQGSEA. The CDR3 runs 13 residues. DNA of the CDR3: TGCAGCGTTGGAAGCGAAATGAACACTGAAGCTTTCTTT. Translated, it gives CSVGSEMNTEAFF.

The chain recombines TRBV24-1 with TRBJ2-1, with TRBD1 matching 8 bases. There are 14 residues in the CDR3. Unmatched junction bases numbered 2, after V lost 7 bases and J lost 1 base. Per the germline V gene, CDR1 is KGHDR and CDR2 is SFDVKD. The CDR3 nucleotides are TGTGCCACCAGCCGGACAGGGTCCTACAATGAGCAGTTCTTC. It specifies CATSRTGSYNEQFF.

This clonotype turned up a few times. The chain joins TRBV6-1 to TRBJ2-7; possible D gene TRBD1, 6 bases. This CDR3 has 12 amino acids. Germline V gives CDR1 MNHNS, CDR2 SASEGT. V lost 8 bases and J lost 2, with 10 bases in between. The CDR3 region is CASGDIAYEQYF. The CDR3 DNA is TGTGCCAGCGGGGACATCGCCTACGAGCAGTACTTC.

The CDR3: CASTSPGGVKETQYF. Written as DNA, the CDR3 is TGTGCCAGCACCTCCCCAGGGGGAGTGAAAGAGACCCAGTACTTC. The chain couples TRBV28 to TRBJ2-5, with 7 bases aligning to TRBD1. The germline V gene has CDR1 MDHEN and CDR2 SYDVKM. The CDR3 runs 15 residues. V lost 7 bases to trimming and J lost 3 bases; unmatched junction nucleotides: 11.

This clonotype was counted ten times or more. The chain joins TRBV5-1 to TRBJ2-2; perhaps TRBD2 as D (6 bases). Trimming left V 0 bases short and J 4 bases short, with 10 bases between. CDR1 is SGHRS and CDR2 is YFSETQ in the germline V gene. This CDR3 is built from 15 residues. The CDR3 DNA reads as TGCGCCAGCAGCTTGGATAGGCGGGGCACCGGGGAGCTGTTTTTT. Translation: CASSLDRRGTGELFF.

This clonotype was observed at least ten times. The J gene is TRBJ2-5, the V gene TRBV5-4; TRBD2 matches 7 bases. Unmatched junction bases numbered 5, after V lost 4 bases and J lost 5 bases. The CDR3 loop spans 13 amino acids. Germline loops: CDR1 SGHNT, CDR2 YYREEE (reference sequence). This chain's CDR3 is CASSGGGGETQYF. DNA for the CDR3: TGTGCCAGCAGCGGGGGGGGAGGCGAGACCCAGTACTTC.

This clonotype was counted ten times or more. The chain has TRBV7-2 and TRBJ2-2; D is unresolved. V was pared by 3 bases and J by 1 base, with 6 bases between. The CDR3 totals 14 residues. Germline V gene data show CDR1 as SGHTA and CDR2 as FQGNSA. This chain's CDR3 is CASSFKQNTGELFF. Written as DNA, the CDR3 is TGTGCCAGCAGCTTTAAACAGAACACCGGGGAGCTGTTTTTT. The whole variable domain, remainder taken from reference TRBV7-2 and TRBJ2-2, is GAGVSQSPSNKVTEKGKDVELRCDPISGHTALYWYRQSLGQGLEFLIYFQGNSAPDKSGLPSDRFSAERTGGSVSTLTIQRTQQEDSAVYLCASSFKQNTGELFFGEGSRLTVL.

This clonotype was detected ten times or more. This sequence joins TRBV7-8 and TRBJ2-7; D ambiguous. Trimming shortened V by 3 bases and J by 2 bases, and 11 bases separated the two germline ends. CDR1 SGHVS and CDR2 FQNEAQ come from the germline V gene. The CDR3 extends over 14 amino acids. CDR3 DNA sequence: TGTGCCAGCAGCTTTAAATGGGCGGCCTACGAGCAGTACTTC. This gives the protein CASSFKWAAYEQYF.

The chain uses TRBV7-9 and TRBJ1-2; D might be TRBD1 (5 bases). Germline CDR1 and CDR2: SEHNR and FQNEAQ (reference sequence). Deletions cut 4 bases from V and 8 bases from J, with 14 bases between. The CDR3 is 13 residues long. The CDR3 loop reads CASSWGSEMGYTF. The CDR3 bases are TGTGCCAGCAGCTGGGGGTCAGAGATGGGCTACACCTTC.

This clonotype was seen more than once but under ten times. The V call is TRBV4-3, the J call TRBJ2-5; D unresolved. CDR3 size: 13 residues. CDR1 is LGHNA and CDR2 is YSLEER in the germline V gene. Between the trimmed V and J ends, which lost 1 base and 5 bases, there was a span of 8 bases. The chain's CDR3 is CASSQVGHETQYF. CDR3 nucleotide sequence: TGCGCCAGCAGCCAAGTCGGCCACGAGACCCAGTACTTC.

This clonotype came up many times. This chain links TRBV28 with TRBJ2-2; 8 bases agree with TRBD1. The CDR3 is made up of 13 amino acids. Germline CDR1 reads MDHEN; CDR2 reads SYDVKM. The ends lost 7 bases at V and 6 bases at J; junction bases unmatched: 4. The DNA of the CDR3 is TGTGCCAGCAAGACAGGGGACGCCGGGGAGCTGTTTTTT. This sequence encodes CASKTGDAGELFF. Looking up the rest from reference TRBV28 and TRBJ2-2 gives the full variable domain: DVKVTQSSRYLVKRTGEKVFLECVQDMDHENMFWYRQDPGLGLRLIYFSYDVKMKEKGDIPEGYSVSREKKERFSLILESASTNQTSMYLCASKTGDAGELFFGEGSRLTVL.